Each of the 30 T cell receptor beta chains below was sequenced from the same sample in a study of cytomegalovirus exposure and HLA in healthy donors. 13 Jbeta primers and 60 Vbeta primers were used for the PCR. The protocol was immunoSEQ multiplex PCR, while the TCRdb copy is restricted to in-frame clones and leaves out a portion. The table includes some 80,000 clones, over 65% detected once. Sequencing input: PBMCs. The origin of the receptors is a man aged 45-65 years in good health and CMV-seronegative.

CDR3 DNA sequence: TGTGCCACCAGCGGACTAAATTCACCCCTCCACTTT. It codes for CATSGLNSPLHF. The chain joins TRBV15 to TRBJ1-6, with D unclear. This CDR3 is built from 12 residues. Germline lookup yields CDR1 LNHNV and CDR2 YYDKDF (reference sequence). V lost 5 bases and J 7 bases, leaving 6 bases between the germline ends.

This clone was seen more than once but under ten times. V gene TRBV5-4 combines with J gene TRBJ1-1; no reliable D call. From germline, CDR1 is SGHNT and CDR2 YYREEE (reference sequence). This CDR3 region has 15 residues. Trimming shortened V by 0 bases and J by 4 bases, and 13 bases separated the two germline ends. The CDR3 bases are TGTGCCAGCAGCTTGGCCGAGCCATGGAGCACTGAAGCTTTCTTT. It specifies CASSLAEPWSTEAFF.

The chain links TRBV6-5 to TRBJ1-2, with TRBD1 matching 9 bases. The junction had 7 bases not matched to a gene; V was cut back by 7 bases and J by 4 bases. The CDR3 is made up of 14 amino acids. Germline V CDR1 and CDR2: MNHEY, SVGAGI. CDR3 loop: CASKRDREGYGYTF. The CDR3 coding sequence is TGTGCCAGCAAACGGGACAGGGAGGGCTATGGCTACACCTTC.

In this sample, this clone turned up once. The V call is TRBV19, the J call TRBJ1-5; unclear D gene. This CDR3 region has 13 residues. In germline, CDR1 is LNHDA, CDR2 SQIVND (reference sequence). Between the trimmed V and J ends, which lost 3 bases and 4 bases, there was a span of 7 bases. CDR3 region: CASSMEVNQPQHF. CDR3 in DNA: TGTGCCAGTAGTATGGAGGTAAATCAGCCCCAGCATTTT.

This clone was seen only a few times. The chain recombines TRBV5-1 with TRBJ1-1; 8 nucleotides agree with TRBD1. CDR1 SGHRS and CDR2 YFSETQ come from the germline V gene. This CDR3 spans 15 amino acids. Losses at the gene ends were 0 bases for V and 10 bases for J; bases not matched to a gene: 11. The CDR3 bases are TGCGCCAGCAGCTTGGCCATTACAGGGGGAACGGCAGCTTTCTTT. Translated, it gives CASSLAITGGTAAFF.

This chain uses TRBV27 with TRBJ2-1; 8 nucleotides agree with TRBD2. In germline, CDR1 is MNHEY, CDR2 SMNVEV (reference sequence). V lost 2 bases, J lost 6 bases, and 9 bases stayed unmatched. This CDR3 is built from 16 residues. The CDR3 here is CASSLRSSGGSNEQFF. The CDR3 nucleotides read TGTGCCAGCAGTTTACGCTCCAGCGGGGGATCCAATGAGCAGTTCTTC.

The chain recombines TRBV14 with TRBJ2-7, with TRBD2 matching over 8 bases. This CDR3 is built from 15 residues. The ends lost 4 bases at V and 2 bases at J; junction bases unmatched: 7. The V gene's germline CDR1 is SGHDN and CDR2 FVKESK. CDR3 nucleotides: TGTGCCAGCAGCCTCCGGAGCGGGGGCCCCTACGAGCAGTACTTC. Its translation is CASSLRSGGPYEQYF.

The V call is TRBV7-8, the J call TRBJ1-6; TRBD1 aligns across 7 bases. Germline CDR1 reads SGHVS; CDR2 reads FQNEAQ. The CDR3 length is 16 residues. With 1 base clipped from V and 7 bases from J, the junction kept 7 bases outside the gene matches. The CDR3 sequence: CASSLEEGGANSPLHF. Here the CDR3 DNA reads TGTGCCAGCAGCTTAGAGGAAGGGGGCGCGAATTCACCCCTCCACTTT.

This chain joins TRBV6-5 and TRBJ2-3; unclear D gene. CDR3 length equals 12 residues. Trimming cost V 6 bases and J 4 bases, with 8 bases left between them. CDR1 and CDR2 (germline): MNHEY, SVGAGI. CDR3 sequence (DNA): TGTGCCAGCAGCCCTACTGCAGATACGCAGTATTTT. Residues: CASSPTADTQYF.

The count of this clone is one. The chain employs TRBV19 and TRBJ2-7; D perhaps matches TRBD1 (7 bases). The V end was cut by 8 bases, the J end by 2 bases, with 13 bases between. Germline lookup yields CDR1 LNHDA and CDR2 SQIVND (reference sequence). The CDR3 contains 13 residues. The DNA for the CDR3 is TGTGCCAGTCAGGGGGGATTCCCCTACGAGCAGTACTTC. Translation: CASQGGFPYEQYF.

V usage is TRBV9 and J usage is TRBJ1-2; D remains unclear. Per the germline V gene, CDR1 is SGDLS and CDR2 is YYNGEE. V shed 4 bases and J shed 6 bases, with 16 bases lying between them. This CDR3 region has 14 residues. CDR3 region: CASSLTLVGHGYTF. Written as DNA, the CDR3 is TGTGCCAGCAGCCTCACCCTGGTTGGGCATGGCTACACCTTC.

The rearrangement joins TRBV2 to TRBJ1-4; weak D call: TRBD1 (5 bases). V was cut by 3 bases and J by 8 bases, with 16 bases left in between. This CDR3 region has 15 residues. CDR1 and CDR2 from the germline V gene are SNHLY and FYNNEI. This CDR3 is CASSDGIGTGEKLFF. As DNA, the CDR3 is TGTGCCAGCAGTGATGGAATAGGGACTGGGGAAAAACTGTTTTTT.

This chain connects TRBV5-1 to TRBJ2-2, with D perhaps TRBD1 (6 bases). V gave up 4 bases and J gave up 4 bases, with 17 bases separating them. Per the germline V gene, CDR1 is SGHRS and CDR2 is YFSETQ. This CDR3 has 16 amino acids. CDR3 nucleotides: TGCGCCAGCAGCACAAGAGGGGGTCCGCGCACCGGGGAGCTGTTTTTT. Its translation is CASSTRGGPRTGELFF.

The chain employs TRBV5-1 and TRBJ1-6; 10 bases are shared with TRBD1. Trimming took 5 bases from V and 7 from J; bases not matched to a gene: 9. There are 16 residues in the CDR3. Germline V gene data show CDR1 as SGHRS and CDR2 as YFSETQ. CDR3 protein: CASSPSGTGVNSPLHF. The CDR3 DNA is TGCGCCAGCAGTCCATCCGGGACAGGGGTCAATTCACCCCTCCACTTT.

As DNA, the CDR3 is TGCGCCAGCAGCTTGGTAGGGAGCGGCACTGAAGCTTTCTTT. Its protein is CASSLVGSGTEAFF. This sequence joins TRBV5-1 and TRBJ1-1; D gene unclear. Per germline, CDR1 SGHRS and CDR2 YFSETQ. V was cut by 0 bases and J by 4 bases, with 10 bases left in between. CDR3 length: 14 residues.

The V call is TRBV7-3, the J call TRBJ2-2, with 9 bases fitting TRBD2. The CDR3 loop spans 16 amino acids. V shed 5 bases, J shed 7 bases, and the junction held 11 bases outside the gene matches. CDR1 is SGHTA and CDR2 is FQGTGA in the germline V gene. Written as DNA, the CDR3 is TGTGCCAGCAGCGCCCTCGGCGGGGGGGCAGGCGGGGAGCTGTTTTTT. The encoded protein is CASSALGGGAGGELFF.

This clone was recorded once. CDR3 coding DNA: TGTGCCATCAGTGAACCCGACAGTGGCACTGAAGCTTTCTTT. Its translation is CAISEPDSGTEAFF. The rearrangement links TRBV10-3 to TRBJ1-1; tentative D call: TRBD1 (5 bases). The CDR3 length is 14 residues. Per the germline V gene, CDR1 is ENHRY and CDR2 is SYGVKD. V was trimmed by 3 bases and J by 4 bases, leaving 12 bases between them.

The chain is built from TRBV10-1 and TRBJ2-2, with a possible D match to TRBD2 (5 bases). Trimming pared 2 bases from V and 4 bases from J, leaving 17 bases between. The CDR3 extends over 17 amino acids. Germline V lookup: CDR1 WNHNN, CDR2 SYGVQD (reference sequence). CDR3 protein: CASSERKTKSATGELFF. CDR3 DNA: TGCGCCAGCAGTGAGAGGAAGACTAAGAGTGCCACCGGGGAGCTGTTTTTT.

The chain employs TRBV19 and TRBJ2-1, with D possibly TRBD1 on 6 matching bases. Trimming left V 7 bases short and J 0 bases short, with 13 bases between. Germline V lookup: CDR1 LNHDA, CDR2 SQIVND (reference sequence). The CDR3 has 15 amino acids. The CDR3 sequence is CASTPRGFSYNEQFF. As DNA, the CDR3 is TGTGCCAGTACACCGAGGGGGTTCTCCTACAATGAGCAGTTCTTC.

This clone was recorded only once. The DNA of the CDR3 is TGTGCCAGCAGCGTAGATTCCGGGGGGGTTATCGAGCAGTACTTC. This gives the protein CASSVDSGGVIEQYF. The chain has TRBV9 and TRBJ2-7, with TRBD2 matching over 8 bases. V lost 0 bases to trimming and J lost 6 bases; unmatched junction nucleotides: 8. The CDR3 runs 15 residues. Per the germline V gene, CDR1 is SGDLS and CDR2 is YYNGEE.

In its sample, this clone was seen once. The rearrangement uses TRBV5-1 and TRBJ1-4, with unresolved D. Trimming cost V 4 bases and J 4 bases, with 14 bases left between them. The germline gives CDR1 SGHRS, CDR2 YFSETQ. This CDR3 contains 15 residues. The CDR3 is CASSQSGELNEKLFF. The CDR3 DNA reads TGCGCCAGCAGCCAGAGCGGGGAACTTAATGAAAAACTGTTTTTT.

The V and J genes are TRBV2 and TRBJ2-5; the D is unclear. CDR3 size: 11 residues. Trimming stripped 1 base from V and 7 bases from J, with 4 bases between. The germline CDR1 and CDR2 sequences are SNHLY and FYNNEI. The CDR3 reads CASSEVWTQYF. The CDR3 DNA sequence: TGTGCCAGCAGTGAAGTCTGGACCCAGTACTTC. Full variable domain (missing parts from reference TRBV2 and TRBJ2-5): EPEVTQTPSHQVTQMGQEVILRCVPISNHLYFYWYRQILGQKVEFLVSFYNNEISEKSEIFDDQFSVERPDGSNFTLKIRSTKLEDSAMYFCASSEVWTQYFGPGTRLLVL.

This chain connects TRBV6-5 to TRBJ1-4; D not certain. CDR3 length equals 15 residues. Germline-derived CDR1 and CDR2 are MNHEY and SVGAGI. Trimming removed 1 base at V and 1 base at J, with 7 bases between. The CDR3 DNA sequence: TGTGCCAGCAGTTACTACTCTGGAACTAATGAAAAACTGTTTTTT. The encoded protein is CASSYYSGTNEKLFF.

The CDR3 nucleotides read TGCGCCAGCAGGTTAGACAAGAACACTGAAGCTTTCTTT. Protein product: CASRLDKNTEAFF. The V gene is TRBV10-1, the J gene TRBJ1-1; D not certain. Germline V gene data show CDR1 as WNHNN and CDR2 as SYGVQD (reference sequence). V dropped 6 bases and J dropped 1 base, with 9 bases sitting between them. The CDR3 has 13 amino acids.

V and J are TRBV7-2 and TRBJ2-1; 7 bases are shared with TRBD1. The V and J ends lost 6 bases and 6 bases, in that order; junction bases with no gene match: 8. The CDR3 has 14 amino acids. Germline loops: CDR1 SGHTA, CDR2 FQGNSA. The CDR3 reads CASSIGRGSNEQFF. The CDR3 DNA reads TGTGCCAGCAGTATAGGCAGGGGGAGCAATGAGCAGTTCTTC.

This CDR3 reads CASSRATWGSPLHF. CDR3 bases: TGTGCCAGCAGCCGAGCCACCTGGGGCTCACCCCTCCACTTT. The rearrangement uses TRBV14 and TRBJ1-6, with D possibly matching TRBD1 (5 bases). Germline V gene lookup returns CDR1 SGHDN and CDR2 FVKESK. The CDR3 has 14 residues. The V and J ends lost 4 bases and 10 bases respectively, with 14 bases between them.

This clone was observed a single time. The CDR3 nucleotides are TGTGCCAGCAGCTTACAGACAGGCTGGAATGAAAAACTGTTTTTT. This gives the protein CASSLQTGWNEKLFF. The chain has TRBV7-9 and TRBJ1-4; possible D gene TRBD1, 6 bases. Germline values: CDR1 SEHNR, CDR2 FQNEAQ (reference sequence). The CDR3 runs to 15 residues. V gave up 2 bases and J gave up 5 bases, with 12 bases separating them.

For the CDR3, the DNA is TGCGCCAGCAGCTCCAGGACAGGGAACTCTAACTATGGCTACACCTTC. As protein: CASSSRTGNSNYGYTF. V usage is TRBV5-1 and J usage is TRBJ1-2, with 8 bases aligning to TRBD1. CDR3 length: 16 amino acids. Looked up from germline, CDR1 is SGHRS and CDR2 is YFSETQ. J lost 0 bases, V lost 3 bases, and 7 bases had no gene match.

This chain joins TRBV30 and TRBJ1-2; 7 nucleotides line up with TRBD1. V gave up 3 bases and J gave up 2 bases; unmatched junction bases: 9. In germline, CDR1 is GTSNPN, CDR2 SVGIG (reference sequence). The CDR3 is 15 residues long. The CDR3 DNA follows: TGTGCCTGGAGCCCGCGGAGCAGGGGGAACTATGGCTACACCTTC. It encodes CAWSPRSRGNYGYTF. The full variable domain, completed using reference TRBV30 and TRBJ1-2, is SQTIHQWPATLVQPVGSPLSLECTVEGTSNPNLYWYRQAAGRGLQLLFYSVGIGQISSEVPQNLSASRPQDRQFILSSKKLLLSDSGFYLCAWSPRSRGNYGYTFGSGTRLTVV.

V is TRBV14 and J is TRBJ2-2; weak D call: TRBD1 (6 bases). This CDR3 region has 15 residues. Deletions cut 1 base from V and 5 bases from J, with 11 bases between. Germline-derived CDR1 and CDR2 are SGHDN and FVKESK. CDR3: CASSQVRTETGELFF. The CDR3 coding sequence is TGTGCCAGCAGCCAAGTCAGGACAGAGACCGGGGAGCTGTTTTTT.